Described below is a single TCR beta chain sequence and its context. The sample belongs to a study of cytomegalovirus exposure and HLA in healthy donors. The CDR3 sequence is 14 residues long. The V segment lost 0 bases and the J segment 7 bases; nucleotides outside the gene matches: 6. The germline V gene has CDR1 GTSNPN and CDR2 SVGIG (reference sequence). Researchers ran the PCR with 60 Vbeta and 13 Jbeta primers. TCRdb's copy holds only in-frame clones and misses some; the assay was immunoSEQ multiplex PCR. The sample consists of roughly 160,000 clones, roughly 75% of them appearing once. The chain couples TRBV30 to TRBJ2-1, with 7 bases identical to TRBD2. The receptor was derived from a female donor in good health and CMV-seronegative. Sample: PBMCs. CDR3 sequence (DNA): TGTGCCTGGAGTGTACTATACGGGGGGAATGAGCAGTTCTTC. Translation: CAWSVLYGGNEQFF.